Detailed here is one TCR beta chain. The antigen is undetermined. The source of the sample is a study of cytomegalovirus exposure and HLA in healthy donors. Regarding the study as a whole: The study labeled 150 or so TCR beta chains cytomegalovirus-associated.

These donors counted as nominally healthy when sampled, but unrecorded immune exposures were likely. This CDR3 has 15 residues. V trimming: 3 bases; J trimming: 5 bases; junction bases outside the gene matches: 6. The germline V gene encodes CDR1 GTSNPN and CDR2 SVGIG (reference sequence). Researchers ran the PCR with 60 Vbeta and 13 Jbeta primers. TCRdb's copy holds only in-frame clones and misses some; the assay was immunoSEQ multiplex PCR. The sample holds 150,000 or so clones, more than 70% seen once. This clonotype originated in a girl between 10 and 17 years old in good health and CMV-seronegative. The chain couples TRBV30 to TRBJ2-5, with TRBD2 matching over 13 bases. The sequencing sample was made of PBMCs. The CDR3 nucleotides are TGTGCCTGGAGGATGGGACTAGCGGGGCGCGAGACCCAGTACTTC. Its protein product is CAWRMGLAGRETQYF.